These T cell receptor beta chains were read from a single sample in a study of vaccination and CD4 T cells after COVID-19. MiXCR was run by TCRdb on the PCR reads, yielding one entry per CDR3 protein. The table includes roughly 15,000 distinct CDR3 sequences, roughly three fifths detected once. For these TCRs, the target antigens are not known. Source material: CD4+ T cells from blood, cultured in vitro. Every receptor here comes from a human donor who had recovered from COVID-19. Both conserved end residues are part of each CDR3. The order of the fields is V gene, J gene, D gene, clone size, CDR3 protein, CDR3 DNA. D genes are given only for firm matches. Only some rows state a clone size, as once, few, many or a class for expanded clones.

TRBV21-1	TRBJ1-5	-	few	CANQTGFHQPQHF	TGTGCCAACCAGACAGGGTTTCATCAGCCCCAGCATTTT
TRBV7-2	TRBJ2-1	-	-	CASSGHRADHDDEQFF	TGTGCCAGCAGCGGTCACAGGGCAGACCATGACGATGAGCAGTTCTTC
TRBV9	TRBJ2-5	-	-	CASSVRPGLRETQYF	TGTGCCAGCAGCGTTCGTCCGGGCCTAAGGGAGACCCAGTACTTC
TRBV11-3	TRBJ2-5	-	-	CASSPRYHGEETQYF	TGTGCCAGCAGCCCACGTTACCACGGAGAAGAGACCCAGTACTTC
TRBV5-6	TRBJ1-6	-	-	CASNQGVRRPRGSPLHF	TGTGCCAGCAATCAGGGTGTCAGGCGGCCGAGAGGGTCACCCCTCCACTTT
TRBV25-1	TRBJ2-2	TRBD1	-	CASSPRTGFTGELFF	TGTGCCAGCAGTCCCCGGACAGGGTTCACCGGGGAGCTGTTTTTT
TRBV5-4	TRBJ2-5	-	-	CASSFFGDGTQYF	TGTGCCAGCAGCTTTTTCGGGGATGGGACCCAGTACTTC
TRBV7-9	TRBJ2-1	TRBD2	-	CASSLLAGGQDEQFF	TGTGCCAGCAGCTTGCTAGCGGGAGGGCAGGATGAGCAGTTCTTC
TRBV20-1	TRBJ2-1	TRBD2	-	CSAFGLAGSFEQFF	TGCAGTGCCTTTGGACTAGCGGGATCATTTGAGCAGTTCTTC
TRBV20-1	TRBJ1-6	-	-	CSAREEGSRSPLHF	TGCAGTGCTAGAGAGGAAGGGAGTCGTTCACCCCTCCACTTT
TRBV7-9	TRBJ1-3	-	-	CASTIGGVDTIYF	TGTGCCAGCACCATTGGAGGGGTAGACACCATATATTTT
TRBV2	TRBJ1-5	-	few	CASAGSGQPQHF	TGTGCCAGCGCAGGGTCGGGTCAGCCCCAGCATTTT
TRBV5-1	TRBJ1-1	-	-	CASSFGGTEAFF	TGCGCCAGCAGCTTCGGGGGAACTGAAGCTTTCTTT
TRBV11-2	TRBJ1-2	-	few	CASSLVRSYTF	TGTGCCAGCAGCTTAGTTAGGAGCTACACCTTC
TRBV20-1	TRBJ1-1	-	-	CSARGRAYTEAFF	TGCAGTGCTAGGGGCAGGGCTTACACTGAAGCTTTCTTT
TRBV20-1	TRBJ2-7	-	few	CSARAPALAPYEQYF	TGCAGTGCTAGAGCCCCCGCTCTAGCGCCCTACGAGCAGTACTTC
TRBV20-1	TRBJ1-2	TRBD1	few	CSARALTGTGNYGYTF	TGCAGTGCTAGAGCCTTGACCGGGACAGGGAACTATGGCTACACCTTC
TRBV25-1	TRBJ2-3	TRBD1	-	CASLGTGFTDTQYF	TGTGCCAGCCTAGGGACAGGGTTCACAGATACGCAGTATTTT
TRBV6-5	TRBJ2-3	TRBD2	-	CASSDSGGGPSTDTQYF	TGTGCCAGCAGTGACTCGGGGGGAGGGCCTAGCACAGATACGCAGTATTTT
TRBV11-2	TRBJ1-6	TRBD1	-	CASSVTGDSPLHF	TGTGCCAGCAGCGTGACAGGGGACTCACCCCTCCACTTT
TRBV7-9	TRBJ1-4	-	-	CASSPRDRNEKLFF	TGTGCCAGCAGCCCTAGAGACCGTAATGAAAAACTGTTTTTT
TRBV10-1	TRBJ2-5	-	-	CASIRHPRGRSGTQYF	TGCGCCAGCATCCGACACCCTAGGGGGAGGTCGGGGACCCAGTACTTC
TRBV20-1	TRBJ2-1	TRBD2	-	CSARGSGSRNEQFF	TGCAGTGCTAGAGGTAGCGGGAGCCGCAATGAGCAGTTCTTC
TRBV2	TRBJ2-7	-	few	CASSDHEQYF	TGTGCCAGCAGTGACCACGAGCAGTACTTC
TRBV5-1	TRBJ2-2	-	-	CASSLRAENTGELFF	TGCGCCAGCAGCTTGAGAGCCGAAAACACCGGGGAGCTGTTTTTT
TRBV7-2	TRBJ1-5	-	-	CASSLLGLTGNQPQHF	TGTGCCAGCAGCTTACTAGGCCTAACGGGCAATCAGCCCCAGCATTTT
TRBV12-3/TRBV12-4	TRBJ2-2	TRBD2	-	CASSPGPGGGTGELFF	TGTGCCAGCAGTCCCGGCCCGGGGGGTGGCACCGGGGAGCTGTTTTTT
TRBV6-2/TRBV6-3	TRBJ2-1	TRBD1	-	CASSDRTGGPIGEQFF	TGTGCCAGCAGTGACAGGACAGGGGGCCCCATAGGGGAGCAGTTCTTC
TRBV7-2	TRBJ2-7	-	-	CASSPTSYEQYF	TGTGCCAGCAGTCCGACTAGTTACGAGCAGTACTTC
TRBV5-1	TRBJ2-3	TRBD2	-	CASSLAVAGGTDTQYF	TGCGCCAGCAGCTTGGCCGTGGCGGGAGGGACAGATACGCAGTATTTT
TRBV7-3	TRBJ2-2	TRBD2	-	CASSPRLAANTGELFF	TGTGCCAGCAGCCCCCGTCTAGCGGCGAACACCGGGGAGCTGTTTTTT
TRBV6-2/TRBV6-3	TRBJ2-5	TRBD2	-	CASSYLTSEETQYF	TGTGCCAGCAGTTATCTAACTAGCGAGGAGACCCAGTACTTC
TRBV20-1	TRBJ2-7	-	few	CSARLPPGRNEQYF	TGCAGTGCTAGACTCCCCCCTGGCCGGAACGAGCAGTACTTC
TRBV6-2/TRBV6-3	TRBJ1-1	-	-	CASSWRFSGGTEAFF	TGTGCCAGCAGTTGGCGCTTTTCGGGTGGCACTGAAGCTTTCTTT
TRBV5-1	TRBJ2-7	TRBD2	-	CASSLRSSGGAYEQYF	TGCGCCAGCAGCTTGAGGTCTAGCGGTGGGGCCTACGAGCAGTACTTC
TRBV28	TRBJ2-7	-	once	CASSLPAGSYEQYF	TGTGCCAGCAGTTTACCCGCTGGCTCCTACGAGCAGTACTTC
TRBV7-9	TRBJ2-5	-	once	CASSLFRGEETQYF	TGTGCCAGCAGCTTATTCAGGGGGGAAGAGACCCAGTACTTC
TRBV6-1	TRBJ1-5	-	-	CASSQGSTSNQPQHF	TGTGCCAGCAGTCAAGGGTCGACGAGCAATCAGCCCCAGCATTTT
TRBV20-1	TRBJ2-7	TRBD2	-	CSARDKTSGIPLQYF	TGCAGTGCTAGAGATAAAACTAGCGGGATCCCTCTGCAGTACTTC
TRBV6-1	TRBJ2-7	TRBD2	-	CATKTTRTSGSEQYF	TGTGCCACCAAAACTACCCGGACTAGCGGGAGCGAGCAGTACTTC
TRBV6-1	TRBJ2-7	-	-	CASSRDYEQYF	TGTGCCAGCAGTAGGGACTACGAGCAGTACTTC
TRBV11-3	TRBJ2-1	TRBD2	-	CASSPGGAGEQFF	TGTGCCAGCAGCCCGGGGGGAGCCGGTGAGCAGTTCTTC
TRBV15	TRBJ1-1	-	-	CATSRDRFSTEAFF	TGTGCCACCAGCAGAGACAGGTTTTCCACTGAAGCTTTCTTT
TRBV20-1	TRBJ2-1	TRBD2	few	CSARDLLGAGGQFF	TGCAGTGCTAGAGATCTGTTGGGAGCGGGAGGGCAGTTCTTC
TRBV7-3	TRBJ2-7	-	-	CASSLYGVVGYEQYF	TGTGCCAGCAGCTTATATGGGGTCGTCGGATACGAGCAGTACTTC